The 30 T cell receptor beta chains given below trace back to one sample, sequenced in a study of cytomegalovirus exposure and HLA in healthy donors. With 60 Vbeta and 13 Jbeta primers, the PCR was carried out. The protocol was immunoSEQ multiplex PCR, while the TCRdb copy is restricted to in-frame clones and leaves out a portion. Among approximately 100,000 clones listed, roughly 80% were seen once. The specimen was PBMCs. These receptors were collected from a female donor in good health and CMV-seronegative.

The CDR3 nucleotides are TGTGCCAGCAGTAATGGACAGGGAGTAGGTCAGCCCCAGCATTTT. Translated, it gives CASSNGQGVGQPQHF. V and J are TRBV27 and TRBJ1-5; 8 bases are shared with TRBD1. Germline V gives CDR1 MNHEY, CDR2 SMNVEV (reference sequence). V shed 5 bases and J 6 bases; nucleotides not matched to a gene: 9. This CDR3 has 15 amino acids.

For the CDR3, the DNA is TGTGCCAGCAGTGCCGATGACAGGGGGCGGGAGACCCAGTACTTC. Amino acids: CASSADDRGRETQYF. This chain links TRBV27 with TRBJ2-5; 10 positions match TRBD1. The trim removed 5 bases at V and 5 bases at J, leaving 8 bases unmatched. CDR1 is MNHEY and CDR2 is SMNVEV in the germline V gene (reference sequence). This CDR3 is 15 amino acids long.

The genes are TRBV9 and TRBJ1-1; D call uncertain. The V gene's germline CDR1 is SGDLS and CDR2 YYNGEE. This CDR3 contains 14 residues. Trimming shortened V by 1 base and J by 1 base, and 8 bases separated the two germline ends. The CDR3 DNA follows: TGTGCCAGCAGCGTAAGTAGCCCGAACACTGAAGCTTTCTTT. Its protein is CASSVSSPNTEAFF. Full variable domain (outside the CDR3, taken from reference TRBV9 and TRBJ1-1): DSGVTQTPKHLITATGQRVTLRCSPRSGDLSVYWYQQSLDQGLQFLIQYYNGEERAKGNILERFSAQQFPDLHSELNLSSLELGDSALYFCASSVSSPNTEAFFGQGTRLTVV.

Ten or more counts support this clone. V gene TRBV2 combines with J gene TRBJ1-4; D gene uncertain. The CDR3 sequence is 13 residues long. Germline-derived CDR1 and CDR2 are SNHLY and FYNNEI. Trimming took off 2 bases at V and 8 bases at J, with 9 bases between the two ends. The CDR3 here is CASSEPPMEKLFF. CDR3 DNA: TGTGCCAGCAGTGAACCCCCAATGGAAAAACTGTTTTTT.

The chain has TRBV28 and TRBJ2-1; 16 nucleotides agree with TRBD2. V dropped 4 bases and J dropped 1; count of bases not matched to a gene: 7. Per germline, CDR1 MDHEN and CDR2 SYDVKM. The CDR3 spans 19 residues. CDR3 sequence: CASSSLGLAGGPSYNEQFF. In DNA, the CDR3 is TGTGCCAGCAGTTCCCTGGGACTAGCGGGGGGGCCTTCCTACAATGAGCAGTTCTTC.

Here the CDR3 DNA reads TGTGCCAGCAGCTTGTCAGGGCCCCGGGAGGGTTACGAGCAGTACTTC. It specifies CASSLSGPREGYEQYF. The rearrangement links TRBV7-8 to TRBJ2-7; 8 nucleotides line up with TRBD2. The CDR3 has 16 amino acids. V was pared by 3 bases and J by 4 bases, with 11 bases of the junction left unmatched. Germline lookup yields CDR1 SGHVS and CDR2 FQNEAQ.

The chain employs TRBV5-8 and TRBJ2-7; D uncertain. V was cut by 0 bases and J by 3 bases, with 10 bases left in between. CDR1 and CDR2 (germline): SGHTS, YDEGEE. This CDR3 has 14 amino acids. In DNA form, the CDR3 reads TGTGCCAGCAGCTTGGACCCGATGCGCTACGAGCAGTACTTC. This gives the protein CASSLDPMRYEQYF.

The CDR3 loop reads CASSYLGGRSETQYF. The CDR3 region has the DNA TGTGCCAGCAGCTACCTCGGGGGTCGGTCAGAGACCCAGTACTTC. The chain has TRBV14 and TRBJ2-5, with D perhaps matching TRBD2 (6 bases). Germline CDR1 is SGHDN and CDR2 is FVKESK. The germline V and J ends were trimmed by 5 bases and 4 bases, with 17 bases remaining between them. The CDR3 is 15 amino acids.

DNA of the CDR3: TGCGCCAGCAGCCCCGGGACTAGCGGGGGGTACTCCTACAATGAGCAGTTCTTC. This sequence encodes CASSPGTSGGYSYNEQFF. This chain uses TRBV5-1 with TRBJ2-1, with TRBD2 matching 15 bases. The CDR3 runs 18 residues. Trimming took 4 bases from V and 0 from J; bases not matched to a gene: 5. In germline, CDR1 is SGHRS, CDR2 YFSETQ.

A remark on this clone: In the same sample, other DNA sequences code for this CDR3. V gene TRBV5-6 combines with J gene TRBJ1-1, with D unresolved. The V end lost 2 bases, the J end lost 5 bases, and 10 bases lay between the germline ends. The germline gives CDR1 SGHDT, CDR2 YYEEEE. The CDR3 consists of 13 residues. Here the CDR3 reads CASSLVRGTEAFF. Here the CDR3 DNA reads TGTGCCAGCAGCTTAGTGCGGGGAACTGAAGCTTTCTTT.

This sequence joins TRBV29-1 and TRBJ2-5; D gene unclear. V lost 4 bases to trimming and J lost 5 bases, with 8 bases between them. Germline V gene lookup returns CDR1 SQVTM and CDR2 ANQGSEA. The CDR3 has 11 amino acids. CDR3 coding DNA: TGCAGCGTTGTACCTACGGAGACCCAGTACTTC. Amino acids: CSVVPTETQYF. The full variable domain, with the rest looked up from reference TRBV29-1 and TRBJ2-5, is SAVISQKPSRDICQRGTSLTIQCQVDSQVTMMFWYRQQPGQSLTLIATANQGSEATYESGFVIDKFPISRPNLTFSTLTVSNMSPEDSSIYLCSVVPTETQYFGPGTRLLVL.

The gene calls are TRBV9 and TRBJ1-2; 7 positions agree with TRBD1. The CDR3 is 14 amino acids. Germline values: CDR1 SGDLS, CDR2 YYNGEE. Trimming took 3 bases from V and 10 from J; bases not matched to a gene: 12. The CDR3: CASSAWDSRGYYTF. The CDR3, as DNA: TGTGCCAGCAGCGCCTGGGACAGCAGGGGATACTACACCTTC.

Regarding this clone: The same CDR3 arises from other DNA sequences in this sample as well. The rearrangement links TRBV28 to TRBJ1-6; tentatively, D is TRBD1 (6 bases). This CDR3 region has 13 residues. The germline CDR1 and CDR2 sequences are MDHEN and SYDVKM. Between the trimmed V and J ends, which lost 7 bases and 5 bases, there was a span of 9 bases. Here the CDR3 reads CASKQGNNSPLHF. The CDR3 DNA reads TGTGCCAGCAAACAGGGCAATAATTCACCCCTCCACTTT. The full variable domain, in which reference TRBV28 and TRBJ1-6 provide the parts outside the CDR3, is DVKVTQSSRYLVKRTGEKVFLECVQDMDHENMFWYRQDPGLGLRLIYFSYDVKMKEKGDIPEGYSVSREKKERFSLILESASTNQTSMYLCASKQGNNSPLHFGNGTRLTVT.

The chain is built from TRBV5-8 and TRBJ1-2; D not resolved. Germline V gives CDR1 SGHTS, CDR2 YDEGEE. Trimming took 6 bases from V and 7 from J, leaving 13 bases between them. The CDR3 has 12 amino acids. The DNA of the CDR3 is TGTGCCAGCAATTTCTTGTCGGGTGGCTACACCTTC. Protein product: CASNFLSGGYTF.

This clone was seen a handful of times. As DNA, the CDR3 is TGTGCCAGCTCTCCCAGGGGTCTGGCCTCTGGAAACACCATATATTTT. Its translation: CASSPRGLASGNTIYF. J is TRBJ1-3 and V is TRBV18; TRBD1 is a possible D gene (6 bases). Between the trimmed V and J ends, which lost 6 bases and 0 bases, there was a span of 15 bases. This CDR3 has 16 residues. The germline CDR1 and CDR2 sequences are KGHSH and LQKENI.

The CDR3 DNA reads TGTGCCTGGAGCTCGACAGGGGCCGAGCAGTACTTC. Encoded protein: CAWSSTGAEQYF. The V and J genes are TRBV30 and TRBJ2-7; 8 nucleotides agree with TRBD1. V was pared by 3 bases and J by 6 bases, with 4 bases of the junction left unmatched. The CDR3 sequence is 12 residues long. Germline CDR1 and CDR2: GTSNPN and SVGIG (reference sequence).

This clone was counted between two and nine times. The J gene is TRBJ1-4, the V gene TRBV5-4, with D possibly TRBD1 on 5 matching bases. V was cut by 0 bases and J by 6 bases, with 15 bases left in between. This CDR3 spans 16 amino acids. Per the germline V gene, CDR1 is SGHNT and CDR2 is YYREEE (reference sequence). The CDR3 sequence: CASSLGQPRTHEKLFF. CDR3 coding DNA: TGTGCCAGCAGCTTGGGACAGCCGAGAACACATGAAAAACTGTTTTTT. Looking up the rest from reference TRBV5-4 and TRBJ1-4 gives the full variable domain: ETGVTQSPTHLIKTRGQQVTLRCSSQSGHNTVSWYQQALGQGPQFIFQYYREEENGRGNFPPRFSGLQFPNYSSELNVNALELDDSALYLCASSLGQPRTHEKLFFGSGTQLSVL.

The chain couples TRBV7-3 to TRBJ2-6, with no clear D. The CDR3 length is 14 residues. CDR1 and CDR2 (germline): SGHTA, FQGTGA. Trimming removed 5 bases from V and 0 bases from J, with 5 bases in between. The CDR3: CASSPISGANVLTF. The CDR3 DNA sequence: TGTGCCAGCAGCCCTATCTCTGGGGCCAACGTCCTGACTTTC.

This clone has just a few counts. CDR3 nucleotides: TGTGCCAGCAGTATTAGACTAGCGGGAGCCTACGAGCAGTACTTC. Its protein product is CASSIRLAGAYEQYF. The genes are TRBV6-5 and TRBJ2-7; 12 bases align to TRBD2. This CDR3 has 15 residues. CDR1 and CDR2 (germline): MNHEY, SVGAGI. Trimming at V came to 5 bases and at J to 2 bases, leaving 4 bases not matched to a gene.

CDR3 sequence reads: CASSLLGGGVFYEQYF. CDR3 bases: TGTGCCAGCAGCTTATTAGGCGGGGGGGTATTCTACGAGCAGTACTTC. The gene calls are TRBV7-8 and TRBJ2-7, with TRBD2 identical over 9 bases. The germline V gene has CDR1 SGHVS and CDR2 FQNEAQ. The V segment lost 2 bases and the J segment 3 bases; nucleotides outside the gene matches: 8. The CDR3 has 16 residues.

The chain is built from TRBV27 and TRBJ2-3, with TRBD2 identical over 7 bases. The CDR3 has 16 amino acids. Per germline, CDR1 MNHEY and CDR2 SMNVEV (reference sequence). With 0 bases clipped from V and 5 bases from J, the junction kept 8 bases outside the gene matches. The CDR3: CASSLSLSGAEDTQYF. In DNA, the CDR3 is TGTGCCAGCAGTTTATCATTGAGCGGGGCGGAAGATACGCAGTATTTT.

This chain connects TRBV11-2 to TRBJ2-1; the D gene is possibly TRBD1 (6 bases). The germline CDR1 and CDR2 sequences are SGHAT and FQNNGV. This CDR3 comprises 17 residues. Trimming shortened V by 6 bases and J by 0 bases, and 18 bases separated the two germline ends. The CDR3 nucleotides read TGTGCCAGCAGGCGAACCACAGGGATCAGCTCCTACAATGAGCAGTTCTTC. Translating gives CASRRTTGISSYNEQFF.

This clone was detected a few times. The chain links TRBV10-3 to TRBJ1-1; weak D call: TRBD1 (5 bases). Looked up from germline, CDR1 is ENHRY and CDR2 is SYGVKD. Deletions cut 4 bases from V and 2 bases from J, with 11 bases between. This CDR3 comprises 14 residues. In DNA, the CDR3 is TGTGCCATCAGTGGAAGGGGCGACAACACTGAAGCTTTCTTT. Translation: CAISGRGDNTEAFF.

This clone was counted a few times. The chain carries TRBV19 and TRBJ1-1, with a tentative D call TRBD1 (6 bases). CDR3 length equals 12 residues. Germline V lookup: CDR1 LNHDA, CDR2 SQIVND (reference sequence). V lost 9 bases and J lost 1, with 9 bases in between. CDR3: CASTDRNTEAFF. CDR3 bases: TGTGCCAGCACGGACAGGAACACTGAAGCTTTCTTT. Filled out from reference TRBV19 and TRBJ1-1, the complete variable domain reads DGGITQSPKYLFRKEGQNVTLSCEQNLNHDAMYWYRQDPGQGLRLIYYSQIVNDFQKGDIAEGYSVSREKKESFPLTVTSAQKNPTAFYLCASTDRNTEAFFGQGTRLTVV.

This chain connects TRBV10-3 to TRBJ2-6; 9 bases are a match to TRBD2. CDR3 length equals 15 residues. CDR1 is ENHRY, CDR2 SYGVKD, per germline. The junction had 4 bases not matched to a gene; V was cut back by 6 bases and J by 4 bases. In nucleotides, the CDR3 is TGTGCCATCAGGGCGGGGGGGGCAGGGGCCAACGTCCTGACTTTC. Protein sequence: CAIRAGGAGANVLTF.

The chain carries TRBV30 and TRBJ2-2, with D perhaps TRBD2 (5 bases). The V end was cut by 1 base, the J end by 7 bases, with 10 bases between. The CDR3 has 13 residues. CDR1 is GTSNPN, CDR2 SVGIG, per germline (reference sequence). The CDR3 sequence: CAWSGEGIGELFF. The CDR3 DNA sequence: TGTGCCTGGAGTGGTGAGGGAATCGGGGAGCTGTTTTTT.

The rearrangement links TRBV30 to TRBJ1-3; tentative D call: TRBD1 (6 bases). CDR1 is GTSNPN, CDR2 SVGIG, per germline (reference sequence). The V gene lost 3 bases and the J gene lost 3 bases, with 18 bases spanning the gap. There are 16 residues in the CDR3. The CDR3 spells CAWRRGILSLGNTIYF. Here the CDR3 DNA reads TGTGCCTGGAGGAGGGGGATTTTAAGTCTTGGAAACACCATATATTTT.

This CDR3 reads CASISGALEAFF. CDR3 nucleotides: TGTGCCAGCATCTCCGGAGCCCTTGAAGCTTTCTTT. The J gene is TRBJ1-1, the V gene TRBV27; the D is unclear. With 7 bases removed from V and 7 bases from J, the gap between germline ends came to 13 bases. The CDR3 is 12 residues long. CDR1 is MNHEY and CDR2 is SMNVEV in the germline V gene (reference sequence).

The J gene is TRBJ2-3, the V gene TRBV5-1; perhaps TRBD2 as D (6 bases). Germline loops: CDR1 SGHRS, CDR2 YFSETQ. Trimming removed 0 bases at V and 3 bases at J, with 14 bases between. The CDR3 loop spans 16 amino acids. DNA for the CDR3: TGCGCCAGCAGCTTGGAAGGGCCGGGGGAAACAGATACGCAGTATTTT. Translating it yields CASSLEGPGETDTQYF.

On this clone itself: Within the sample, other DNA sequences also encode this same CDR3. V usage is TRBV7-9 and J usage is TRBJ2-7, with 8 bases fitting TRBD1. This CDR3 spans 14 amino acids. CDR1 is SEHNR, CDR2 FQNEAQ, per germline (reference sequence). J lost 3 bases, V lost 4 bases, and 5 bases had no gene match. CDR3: CASSSGTGGYEQYF. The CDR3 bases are TGTGCCAGCAGCTCCGGGACAGGAGGCTACGAGCAGTACTTC.